Sequencing of this TCR beta chain was carried out in a study of blood T cells in healthy people across ages. Study-level background: There was about one barcoded beta molecule captured by template switching per two T cells.

General observations from the study: The study could not conclusively compare naive and antigen-experienced cells, given its unsorted PBMCs. Changes seen in expanded clonotypes were possibly confounded by donor CMV status left unknown.

This clonotype was recorded at least ten times. Its target is unknown. V lost 5 bases to trimming and J lost 6 bases, with 14 bases between them. The CDR3 runs to 14 residues. CDR1 is LNHNV and CDR2 is YYDKDF in the germline V gene (reference sequence). A second PCR of about 7 to 11 cycles used a sample-barcoded 5' primer and a J-beta primer mix. Each cDNA molecule carried a tag from a template-switch adaptor that contained 12 random nucleotides. TCRdb independently ran MiXCR on the 5' RACE reads; one entry per CDR3 protein. Seen here are about 640,000 distinct CDR3 sequences, approximately 30% observed once, and the top ten hold about a sixth.

Specimen: blood. The V and J genes are TRBV15 and TRBJ2-4; D might be TRBD2 (7 bases). The clonotype comes from a woman of 80 years or more in good health. In DNA form, the CDR3 reads TGTGCCACCAGCCGTCGAGGGGGGGCAAACATTCAGTACTTC. Amino acid sequence: CATSRRGGANIQYF.